Here is one TCR beta chain with its context. No antigen is known for it. A universal primer site was incorporated via template switching, and the cDNA contained unique molecular identifiers. TCRdb used MiXCR to reprocess the 5' RACE reads, holding one entry per CDR3 protein. The data contain 420,000 or so distinct CDR3 sequences, around 18% of them singletons. The sample belongs to a study of identical twins. Study outcomes and limitations: Within twin pairs, the out-of-frame alpha sequences they shared showed excess low generation probability.

Looked up from germline, CDR1 is ENHRY and CDR2 is SYGVKD. Trimming stripped 7 bases from V and 0 bases from J, with 20 bases between. The CDR3 length is 17 residues. The sequence was collected from a man over 45 in good health. The chain has TRBV10-3 and TRBJ2-3; perhaps TRBD1 as D (6 bases). Sequencing input: naive T cells sorted from blood. CDR3 DNA: TGTGCCATCAAGTTGGACGGGGACAAAGCTAGCACAGATACGCAGTATTTT. Translated: CAIKLDGDKASTDTQYF.